The text below deals with one T cell receptor (beta chain). This entry is derived from a study of T cell changes during pregnancy in multiple sclerosis. The repertoire was sequenced with immunoSEQ multiplex PCR; TCRdb's copy has only in-frame clones and lacks some. The table records over 55,000 clones, roughly 87% of them present only once. This specimen was peripheral blood, taken in the first trimester of pregnancy. This clonotype was obtained from a female donor with multiple sclerosis, enrolled in a pregnancy study.

The CDR3 coding sequence is TGTGCCAGCAGTGAGAGGGAAACCGGGGAGCTGTTTTTT. It specifies CASSERETGELFF. This sequence joins TRBV6-1 and TRBJ2-2, with D maybe TRBD2 (5 bases). Looked up from germline, CDR1 is MNHNS and CDR2 is SASEGT. Trimming removed 3 bases from V and 5 bases from J, with 7 bases in between. This CDR3 region has 13 residues.